The 23 T cell receptor beta chains below were found in one sample sequenced in a study of regulatory T cells in long-lasting Graves disease. Time point reported: newly diagnosed GD, antithyroid drugs for less than 3 months. Preparation of the TCR library used RNA extracted from PBMCs. Sequencing libraries for TCR beta were prepared with iRepertoire HTBI primers and Arm-PCR of CDR3 regions. TCRdb independently ran MiXCR on the multiplex PCR reads; one entry per CDR3 protein. Of roughly 520,000 distinct CDR3 sequences in the sample, 12% are singletons; the top ten hold around 10%. These sequences were also reported in another study, on T cells in Graves' hyperthyroidism and ophthalmopathy.

The material was peripheral blood mononuclear cells (PBMCs), obtained at new diagnosis, from a patient treated with antithyroid drugs. These receptors were taken from a woman aged 25 to 39 with Graves disease.

Many counts were recorded for this clonotype. V and J are TRBV13 and TRBJ1-2, with D perhaps TRBD1 (5 bases). Germline CDR1 is PRHDT and CDR2 is FYEKMQ (reference sequence). V was cut by 5 bases and J by 11 bases, with 24 bases left in between. CDR3 length: 15 amino acids. For the CDR3, the DNA is TGTGCCAGCAGCCCGTCCCGTGGGGCTTGGATGTGGTACACCTTC. This encodes CASSPSRGAWMWYTF. The complete variable domain, with remaining parts taken from reference TRBV13 and TRBJ1-2, reads AAGVIQSPRHLIKEKRETATLKCYPIPRHDTVYWYQQGPGQDPQFLISFYEKMQSDKGSIPDRFSAQQFSDYHSELNMSSLELGDSALYFCASSPSRGAWMWYTFGSGTRLTVV.

This clonotype was seen repeatedly, ten times or more. This chain uses TRBV5-1 with TRBJ2-5, with D perhaps TRBD1 (6 bases). Germline CDR1 and CDR2: SGHRS and YFSETQ. V was pared by 1 base and J by 4 bases, with 14 bases between. The CDR3 covers 15 residues. The CDR3 sequence is CASSLTPTGGETQYF. CDR3 in DNA: TGCGCCAGCAGCTTGACGCCGACAGGTGGAGAGACCCAGTACTTC.

This clonotype was counted a few times. This sequence joins TRBV7-2 and TRBJ2-3; D unresolved. V was cut by 3 bases and J by 0 bases, with 10 bases left in between. CDR1 SGHTA and CDR2 FQGNSA come from the germline V gene. This CDR3 comprises 15 residues. This CDR3 is CASSLQRRSTDTQYF. CDR3 DNA sequence: TGTGCCAGCAGCTTGCAGAGGCGTAGCACAGATACGCAGTATTTT.

This chain links TRBV5-6 with TRBJ1-2; D unresolved. The germline V and J ends were trimmed by 0 bases and 6 bases, with 12 bases remaining between them. This CDR3 has 14 residues. CDR1 is SGHDT, CDR2 YYEEEE, per germline. The CDR3 here is CASSLGHAPNGYTF. DNA for the CDR3: TGTGCCAGCAGCTTGGGGCATGCCCCCAATGGCTACACCTTC.

This clonotype appeared many times. The chain joins TRBV6-2 or TRBV6-3 to TRBJ2-7, with 7 positions matching TRBD2. The CDR3 is 17 amino acids. CDR1 is MNHEY, CDR2 SVGEGT, per germline. V dropped 8 bases and J dropped 3; count of bases not matched to a gene: 19. The CDR3 nucleotides are TGTGCCAGCCTCGATTGGACTTCGGCGGGAGTGGACTACGAGCAGTACTTC. Its protein is CASLDWTSAGVDYEQYF.

This clonotype was observed many times. This sequence joins TRBV7-3 and TRBJ2-5; TRBD2 matches at 7 bases. The V gene end was trimmed by 5 bases and the J gene end by 4 bases; junction bases not matched to a gene: 13. This CDR3 has 16 residues. In germline, CDR1 is SGHTA, CDR2 FQGTGA. The CDR3, as DNA: TGTGCCAGCAGCCTCATGGCGGGAGTCCGGGGAGAGACCCAGTACTTC. Its protein is CASSLMAGVRGETQYF. The full variable domain, with the rest looked up from reference TRBV7-3 and TRBJ2-5, is GAGVSQTPSNKVTEKGKYVELRCDPISGHTALYWYRQSLGQGPEFLIYFQGTGAADDSGLPNDRFFAVRPEGSVSTLKIQRTERGDSAVYLCASSLMAGVRGETQYFGPGTRLLVL.

This clonotype turned up a few times. The chain couples TRBV11-2 to TRBJ2-7; D perhaps matches TRBD1 (5 bases). The CDR3 is made up of 14 amino acids. Germline-derived CDR1 and CDR2 are SGHAT and FQNNGV. Trimming removed 4 bases at V and 0 bases at J, with 10 bases between. CDR3 DNA sequence: TGTGCCAGCAGCTCATTGACAGTCTCCTACGAGCAGTACTTC. It translates to CASSSLTVSYEQYF.

The table lists this clonotype with many counts. The J gene is TRBJ2-1, the V gene TRBV12-3 or TRBV12-4, with no clear D. Trimming shortened V by 8 bases and J by 10 bases, and 15 bases separated the two germline ends. The CDR3 has 12 residues. The CDR3 reads CASAGEPSEQFF. CDR3 DNA: TGTGCCAGCGCCGGCGAACCCTCAGAGCAGTTCTTC.

The rearrangement joins TRBV5-5 to TRBJ2-1, with 9 bases matching TRBD1. The CDR3 spans 18 residues. V was pared by 3 bases and J by 8 bases, with 18 bases of the junction left unmatched. Germline V lookup: CDR1 SGHKS, CDR2 YYEKEE (reference sequence). CDR3 sequence (DNA): TGTGCCAGCAGCTCCACCATCGGGACAGGGTACATAATATATGAGCAGTTCTTC. This codes for CASSSTIGTGYIIYEQFF. The complete variable domain, with remaining parts taken from reference TRBV5-5 and TRBJ2-1, reads DAGVTQSPTHLIKTRGQQVTLRCSPISGHKSVSWYQQVLGQGPQFIFQYYEKEERGRGNFPDRFSARQFPNYSSELNVNALLLGDSALYLCASSSTIGTGYIIYEQFFGPGTRLTVL.

This clonotype was seen repeatedly, ten times or more. The rearrangement joins TRBV7-9 to TRBJ2-4; 9 nucleotides match TRBD1. Germline V gene data show CDR1 as SEHNR and CDR2 as FQNEAQ (reference sequence). J was trimmed by 5 bases and V by 7 bases; bases with no gene match: 9. The CDR3 runs 15 residues. CDR3: CASTNFRDRENIQYF. The CDR3 DNA sequence: TGTGCCAGCACCAACTTCCGGGACAGGGAAAACATTCAGTACTTC.

This clonotype was counted a few times. At one boundary the junction diverges from the germline segment, which might be a read error. The chain combines TRBV7-2 with TRBJ1-1, with D hard to call. CDR3 length: 13 residues. CDR1 and CDR2 (germline): SGHTA, FQGNSA. CDR3 nucleotides: TGTGCCAACAGCTCAGGTGGAGGCACTGAAGCTTTCTTT. Translation: CANSSGGGTEAFF.

In this sample, this clonotype turned up many times. This chain joins TRBV7-2 and TRBJ1-2; D perhaps matches TRBD1 (5 bases). The CDR3 is made up of 14 amino acids. Germline CDR1 is SGHTA and CDR2 is FQGNSA. Trimming took 1 base from V and 8 from J, leaving 14 bases between them. As DNA, the CDR3 is TGTGCCAGCAGCTTAGGACCAGGGACGGGGGGCTACACCTTC. Protein product: CASSLGPGTGGYTF.

This clonotype was counted at least ten times. The chain links TRBV27 to TRBJ2-3, with 7 positions matching TRBD1. Germline V gives CDR1 MNHEY, CDR2 SMNVEV (reference sequence). The CDR3 sequence is 14 residues long. The V and J ends lost 3 bases and 6 bases, in that order; junction bases with no gene match: 6. The chain's CDR3 is CASSFRDSDDTQYF. The CDR3 nucleotides are TGTGCCAGCAGTTTCCGGGACAGCGACGATACGCAGTATTTT.

This chain links TRBV4-1 with TRBJ2-5, with D possibly being TRBD2 (5 bases). This CDR3 has 17 amino acids. Germline V gene sequence: CDR1 MGHRA, CDR2 YSYEKL. The germline V and J ends were trimmed by 1 base and 1 base, with 16 bases remaining between them. CDR3 coding DNA: TGCGCCAGCAGCCAAGGGGGAGTGGACGGAACCCAAGAGACCCAGTACTTC. Protein sequence: CASSQGGVDGTQETQYF.

This clonotype was seen ten or more times. The chain couples TRBV5-5 to TRBJ1-2, with D uncertain. The ends were cut back, 2 bases at V and 4 bases at J, with 21 bases in the middle. The CDR3 length is 17 residues. Germline CDR1 and CDR2: SGHKS and YYEKEE (reference sequence). The CDR3 protein is CASSFNLFIHGGYGYTF. CDR3 bases: TGTGCCAGCAGCTTTAACCTTTTTATACACGGCGGCTATGGCTACACCTTC. The full variable domain, with the rest looked up from reference TRBV5-5 and TRBJ1-2, is DAGVTQSPTHLIKTRGQQVTLRCSPISGHKSVSWYQQVLGQGPQFIFQYYEKEERGRGNFPDRFSARQFPNYSSELNVNALLLGDSALYLCASSFNLFIHGGYGYTFGSGTRLTVV.

The chain is built from TRBV9 and TRBJ2-7, with a tentative D call TRBD2 (7 bases). Trimming stripped 0 bases from V and 3 bases from J, with 10 bases between. CDR1 and CDR2 (germline): SGDLS, YYNGEE. This CDR3 is built from 14 residues. Here the CDR3 DNA reads TGTGCCAGCAGCGTAGCGGGGGGACACTACGAGCAGTACTTC. Translated: CASSVAGGHYEQYF.

The chain has TRBV12-3 or TRBV12-4 and TRBJ2-3; the match to TRBD2 covers 13 bases. V gave up 6 bases and J gave up 2 bases; unmatched junction bases: 2. The CDR3 has 15 residues. The CDR3 loop is CASRLAGGSTDTQYF. The CDR3 bases are TGTGCCAGCAGACTAGCGGGAGGGTCCACAGATACGCAGTATTTT.

This clonotype was seen many times. The rearrangement uses TRBV6-2 or TRBV6-3 and TRBJ2-7; TRBD2 aligns across 8 bases. Per germline, CDR1 MNHEY and CDR2 SVGEGT. The CDR3 spans 17 residues. Trimming cost V 6 bases and J 3 bases; bases outside gene matches: 16. DNA of the CDR3: TGTGCCAGCAGACCCGGACTAGCCCGGGTGGAGAGCTACGAGCAGTACTTC. Encoded protein: CASRPGLARVESYEQYF.

A remark on this clonotype: A read error is possible here, since a much larger clone lies one base away. The chain links TRBV7-2 to TRBJ2-7, with TRBD1 as a possible D gene (6 bases). The CDR3 is made up of 14 amino acids. Germline V gives CDR1 SGHTA, CDR2 FQGNSA. V was trimmed by 3 bases and J by 4 bases, leaving 13 bases between them. CDR3 sequence: CASSFSGDRYEQYF. The CDR3 DNA follows: TGTGCCAGCAGCTTTTCAGGGGACCGGTACGAGCAGTACTTC.

This clonotype came up many times. This chain joins TRBV2 and TRBJ2-2, with D hard to call. This CDR3 has 13 amino acids. The germline V and J ends were trimmed by 6 bases and 2 bases, with 7 bases remaining between them. In germline, CDR1 is SNHLY, CDR2 FYNNEI. CDR3 amino acids: CASRRRNTGELFF. Here the CDR3 DNA reads TGTGCCAGCAGACGACGTAACACCGGGGAGCTGTTTTTT.

This clonotype has a count of ten or more. This sequence joins TRBV19 and TRBJ1-2, with unresolved D. This CDR3 is built from 14 residues. Trimming pared 10 bases from V and 3 bases from J, leaving 18 bases between. CDR1 and CDR2 (germline): LNHDA, SQIVND (reference sequence). CDR3 sequence (DNA): TGTGCCACCCGCCGGTTACCCGTGGACTATGGCTACACCTTC. It encodes CATRRLPVDYGYTF.

This clonotype was recorded many times. This rearrangement joins TRBV2 to TRBJ1-1, with D possibly matching TRBD1 (6 bases). This CDR3 has 13 amino acids. From germline, CDR1 is SNHLY and CDR2 FYNNEI. V lost 6 bases and J lost 7, with 15 bases in between. The CDR3 loop reads CASRDPTGYEAFF. The CDR3 region has the DNA TGTGCCAGCAGGGACCCAACAGGGTATGAAGCTTTCTTT.

This chain connects TRBV12-3 or TRBV12-4 to TRBJ2-2; D possibly corresponds to TRBD1 (6 bases). V lost 6 bases and J 8 bases, leaving 16 bases between the germline ends. This CDR3 region has 14 residues. CDR3 residues: CASRIQGWGGELFF. Written as DNA, the CDR3 is TGTGCCAGCAGGATACAGGGCTGGGGTGGGGAGCTGTTTTTT.